The source of this TCR beta chain is a study of blood T cell repertoires in COVID-19. Study background: Specimens from acute and convalescent COVID-19 originated in the United States, Italy and Spain. T cells, B-cell-depleted T cells, or PBMCs supplied cDNA or gDNA.

Germline-derived CDR1 and CDR2 are LGHDT and YNNKEL (reference sequence). V lost 5 bases to trimming and J lost 7 bases; unmatched junction nucleotides: 13. This CDR3 contains 16 residues. In the authors' methods: Amplification of reference gene primers provided the estimated nucleated cell counts. Sequencing was performed with immunoSEQ multiplex PCR; in TCRdb, only in-frame clones are kept and a portion is missing. V, J and clone size were drawn from that table, and D and trimming were deduced from the DNA. The repertoire holds around 170,000 clones, with around 83% as singletons. Material: peripheral blood. The sequence was obtained from a man aged 70-80 years who had recovered from COVID-19. This chain connects TRBV3-1 (or the pseudogene TRBV3-2) to TRBJ2-2; 7 nucleotides line up with TRBD2. In DNA form, the CDR3 reads TGTGCCAGCAGCTACCGGGGAGGGCTAGTAGGCGGGGAGCTGTTTTTT. Its protein is CASSYRGGLVGGELFF.